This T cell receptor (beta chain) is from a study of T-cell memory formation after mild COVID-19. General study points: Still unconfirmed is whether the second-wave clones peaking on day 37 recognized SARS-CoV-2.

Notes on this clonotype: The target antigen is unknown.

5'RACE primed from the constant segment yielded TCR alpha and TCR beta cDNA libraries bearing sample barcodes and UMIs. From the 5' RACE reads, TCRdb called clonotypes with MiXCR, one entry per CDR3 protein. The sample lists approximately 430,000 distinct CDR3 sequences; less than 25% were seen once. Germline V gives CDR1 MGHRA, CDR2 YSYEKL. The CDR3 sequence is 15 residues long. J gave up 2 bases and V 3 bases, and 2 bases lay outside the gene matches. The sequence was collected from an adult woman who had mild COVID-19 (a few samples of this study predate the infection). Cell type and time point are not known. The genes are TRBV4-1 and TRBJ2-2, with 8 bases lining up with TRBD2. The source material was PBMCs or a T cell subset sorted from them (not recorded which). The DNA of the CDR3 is TGCGCCAGCAGCCACAGCGGGGGAAACACCGGGGAGCTGTTTTTT. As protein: CASSHSGGNTGELFF.